The clone carrying this T cell receptor (beta chain) has a handful of counts. What it recognizes is unknown. The data originate from a study of cytomegalovirus exposure and HLA in healthy donors. About the research overall: Among roughly 180 million T cells, an earlier analysis found 95 million to 140 million unique TCR beta sequences. General study findings and limits: Later analysis found that TCR beta chains associated with HLA were more clonally expanded than other, equally common chains.

The V and J ends lost 4 bases and 2 bases respectively, with 12 bases between them. Germline CDR1 reads SNHLY; CDR2 reads FYNNEI. This CDR3 has 14 residues. The PCR had 60 Vbeta and 13 Jbeta primers. Sequencing used immunoSEQ multiplex PCR; TCRdb keeps in-frame clones, though not all of them. The sample shows about 160,000 clones, 75% to 90% of them seen only once. The sample consisted of PBMCs. The rearrangement uses TRBV2 and TRBJ2-7; perhaps TRBD1 as D (5 bases). This receptor was obtained from a woman aged 18-29 years in good health and CMV-seronegative. CDR3 coding DNA: TGTGCCAGCAGTGGGTCAGGGTCCCCCTACGAGCAGTACTTC. Translated, it gives CASSGSGSPYEQYF.